Following are 22 T cell receptor beta chains from one sample sequenced in a study of T cells in Graves' hyperthyroidism and ophthalmopathy. Using RNA transcripts as the source, TCR beta CDR3 regions were amplified. HTBI primers drove first-round RT-PCR of the TCR CDR3. TCRdb ran MiXCR on the multiplex PCR reads and lists one entry per CDR3 protein. This sample yields 200,000 to 250,000 distinct CDR3 sequences, of which around 17% are seen a single time; around 28% belongs to the top ten. The sequenced sample was blood. The source of these receptors is a woman aged 18-29 years with Graves' ophthalmopathy.

This clonotype appeared many times. This chain's CDR3 is CASSFRDNSNYGYTF. The CDR3 bases are TGCGCCAGCAGCTTTAGAGACAACTCTAACTATGGCTACACCTTC. The gene calls are TRBV5-1 and TRBJ1-2; D gene uncertain. The germline CDR1 and CDR2 sequences are SGHRS and YFSETQ. The V end was cut by 2 bases, the J end by 0 bases, with 11 bases between. This CDR3 region has 15 residues. Combining the CDR3 with reference TRBV5-1 and TRBJ1-2 gives the whole variable domain KAGVTQTPRYLIKTRGQQVTLSCSPISGHRSVSWYQQTPGQGLQFLFEYFSETQRNKGNFPGRFSGRQFSNSRSEMNVSTLELGDSALYLCASSFRDNSNYGYTFGSGTRLTVV.

J is TRBJ1-2 and V is TRBV28; unclear D gene. The V gene's germline CDR1 is MDHEN and CDR2 SYDVKM. V lost 6 bases and J 2 bases, leaving 13 bases between the germline ends. This CDR3 region has 14 residues. The CDR3 bases are TGTGCCAGCAGCTACAACTTGGGGAACTATGGCTACACCTTC. Its translation: CASSYNLGNYGYTF.

This clonotype occurred many times. The chain couples TRBV3-1 to TRBJ2-1; 8 bases line up with TRBD1. V gave up 7 bases and J gave up 9 bases; unmatched junction bases: 17. This CDR3 has 16 amino acids. Germline V CDR1 and CDR2: LGHDT, YNNKEL (reference sequence). CDR3 in DNA: TGTGCCAGCACCTCACGTCGGACAGGGACCTCGGGTGAGCAGTTCTTC. Translating it yields CASTSRRTGTSGEQFF.

This clonotype appeared many times. This chain connects TRBV29-1 to TRBJ2-7; 9 nucleotides line up with TRBD1. Trimming at V came to 3 bases and at J to 1 base, leaving 1 base not matched to a gene. Looked up from germline, CDR1 is SQVTM and CDR2 is ANQGSEA. The CDR3 is made up of 13 amino acids. The CDR3 here is CSVDGTGSYEQYF. The CDR3, as DNA: TGCAGCGTTGATGGGACAGGGTCCTACGAGCAGTACTTC.

This clonotype was seen repeatedly, ten times or more. The J gene is TRBJ2-5, the V gene TRBV20-1, with TRBD2 identical over 11 bases. Germline CDR1 reads DFQATT; CDR2 reads SNEGSKA (reference sequence). V lost 5 bases, J lost 5 bases, and 7 bases stayed unmatched. The CDR3 is 14 residues long. The CDR3 DNA sequence: TGCAGTGCTGGGAACGTAGCGGGGGGGGAGACCCAGTACTTC. Protein product: CSAGNVAGGETQYF.

This clonotype was seen repeatedly, ten times or more. J is TRBJ1-5 and V is TRBV7-8, with D possibly being TRBD1 (6 bases). The CDR3 contains 16 residues. CDR1 SGHVS and CDR2 FQNEAQ come from the germline V gene. Deletions cut 5 bases from V and 0 bases from J, with 14 bases between. CDR3 residues: CASSGGGVNSNQPQHF. The CDR3 DNA reads TGTGCCAGCAGCGGGGGGGGCGTAAATAGCAATCAGCCCCAGCATTTT.

This clonotype has ten or more counts. This chain joins TRBV20-1 and TRBJ2-7; D may be TRBD1 (5 bases). Looked up from germline, CDR1 is DFQATT and CDR2 is SNEGSKA (reference sequence). The length of the CDR3 is 15 residues. Trimming pared 2 bases from V and 0 bases from J, leaving 14 bases between. DNA for the CDR3: TGCAGTGCTAGAAATGGGGCTCGCCACTCCTACGAGCAGTACTTC. Translated: CSARNGARHSYEQYF.

This clonotype was counted ten times or more. The rearrangement joins TRBV12-3 or TRBV12-4 to TRBJ2-7, with 7 bases identical to TRBD2. V was clipped by 9 bases and J by 7 bases; unmatched bases: 18. The CDR3 spans 15 residues. The CDR3, as DNA: TGTGCCAGTTCCCTTCGACACGCCTCCGGGGGGGAGCAGTACTTC. As protein: CASSLRHASGGEQYF.

This clonotype was detected ten times or more. J is TRBJ2-2 and V is TRBV12-3 or TRBV12-4; D is ambiguous. The CDR3 runs 14 residues. Deletions cut 3 bases from V and 2 bases from J, with 7 bases between. The CDR3 reads CASSFGPNTGELFF. The CDR3 DNA reads TGTGCCAGCAGTTTCGGGCCCAACACCGGGGAGCTGTTTTTT.

This clonotype was seen ten or more times. A clone one base away is much larger, so this may be a read error. The chain is built from TRBV6-1 and TRBJ2-6; D is unresolved. With 3 bases removed from V and 0 bases from J, the gap between germline ends came to 3 bases. CDR1 is MNHNS and CDR2 is SASEGT in the germline V gene. The CDR3 spans 14 residues. The CDR3 bases are TGTGCCAGCAGTGACATCTCTGGGGCCAACGTCCTGACTTTC. It is translated as CASSDISGANVLTF.

This clonotype was detected many times. The V gene is TRBV6-4, the J gene TRBJ1-6, with 7 bases lining up with TRBD1. Germline loops: CDR1 MRHNA, CDR2 SNTAGT. There are 15 residues in the CDR3. V dropped 2 bases and J dropped 6; count of bases not matched to a gene: 4. The DNA of the CDR3 is TGTGCCAGCAGTGACAGGGCAGGGGGTAATTCACCCCTCCACTTT. Protein: CASSDRAGGNSPLHF.

In its sample, this clonotype was seen many times. The chain uses TRBV13 and TRBJ2-5; D is perhaps TRBD2 (7 bases). Germline lookup yields CDR1 PRHDT and CDR2 FYEKMQ (reference sequence). The V gene lost 2 bases and the J gene lost 8 bases, with 18 bases spanning the gap. CDR3 length: 15 residues. CDR3 loop: CASSLRGTNTETQYF. The CDR3 DNA reads as TGTGCCAGCAGCTTAAGGGGGACTAACACAGAAACCCAGTACTTC.

At least ten counts were recorded for this clonotype. The genes are TRBV28 and TRBJ2-7; D possibly corresponds to TRBD1 (6 bases). V shed 5 bases and J shed 0 bases, with 17 bases lying between them. The germline V gene has CDR1 MDHEN and CDR2 SYDVKM. The CDR3 covers 16 residues. The CDR3 reads CASSAPWDMSSYEQYF. The CDR3 region has the DNA TGTGCCAGCAGTGCCCCGTGGGACATGAGCTCCTACGAGCAGTACTTC.

This clonotype was detected many times. The rearrangement links TRBV5-1 to TRBJ2-2, with a tentative D call TRBD2 (5 bases). CDR3 length: 14 residues. Trimming removed 5 bases from V and 1 base from J, with 9 bases in between. Germline CDR1 and CDR2: SGHRS and YFSETQ. The CDR3 sequence: CASRTSGNTGELFF. The DNA for the CDR3 is TGCGCCAGCAGAACCAGCGGGAACACCGGGGAGCTGTTTTTT.

This clonotype was detected only a few times. This chain uses TRBV6-2 or TRBV6-3 with TRBJ2-7; 10 bases map to TRBD1. The germline V gene encodes CDR1 MNHEY and CDR2 SVGEGT. The CDR3 spans 15 residues. The junction had 6 bases not matched to a gene; V was cut back by 7 bases and J by 0 bases. The CDR3 region is CASIAGTGVSYEQYF. CDR3 nucleotide sequence: TGTGCCAGCATCGCCGGGACAGGGGTCTCCTACGAGCAGTACTTC.

This clonotype was seen many times. This rearrangement joins TRBV28 to TRBJ2-6, with D unclear. Per germline, CDR1 MDHEN and CDR2 SYDVKM. CDR3 size: 15 residues. The germline V and J ends were trimmed by 6 bases and 2 bases, with 11 bases remaining between them. The CDR3 loop reads CASRRTAAGANVLTF. CDR3 nucleotides: TGTGCCAGCAGGAGGACCGCCGCTGGGGCCAACGTCCTGACTTTC.

This clonotype has ten or more counts. The V call is TRBV12-3 or TRBV12-4, the J call TRBJ2-3, with 9 bases lining up with TRBD2. The length of the CDR3 is 17 residues. V lost 5 bases to trimming and J lost 0 bases; unmatched junction nucleotides: 9. DNA of the CDR3: TGTGCCAGCAGTAAGAGAGCGGGGGGCCCTAGCACAGATACGCAGTATTTT. Encoded protein: CASSKRAGGPSTDTQYF.

The table lists this clonotype with many counts. This chain connects TRBV13 to TRBJ1-1; D uncertain. Trimming shortened V by 5 bases and J by 1 base, and 11 bases separated the two germline ends. CDR1 is PRHDT and CDR2 is FYEKMQ in the germline V gene (reference sequence). This CDR3 contains 14 residues. The CDR3 DNA is TGTGCCAGCAGCGGCCTTGGGGAGAACACTGAAGCTTTCTTT. This codes for CASSGLGENTEAFF.

This clonotype was seen a single time. The V call is TRBV6-1, the J call TRBJ1-2; a possible D gene is TRBD1 (6 bases). Germline CDR1 is MNHNS and CDR2 is SASEGT. V was clipped by 4 bases and J by 1 base, with 10 bases between them. CDR3 length equals 14 residues. The CDR3 DNA reads TGTGCCAGCAGTGGACAGGAGCTTAACTATGGCTACACCTTC. Its translation: CASSGQELNYGYTF.

This clonotype showed up many times. The V call is TRBV28, the J call TRBJ1-5; a weak D match, TRBD1 (5 bases). The ends were cut back, 6 bases at V and 4 bases at J, with 16 bases in the middle. This CDR3 has 15 amino acids. CDR1 and CDR2 from the germline V gene are MDHEN and SYDVKM. The CDR3 DNA follows: TGTGCCAGCAGCAGATCCGGGACCATTAATCAGCCCCAGCATTTT. It yields the protein CASSRSGTINQPQHF.

Points on this clonotype: A much more abundant neighbour one base away suggests this may be a read error. This chain links TRBV20-1 with TRBJ2-5; no clear D gene. The J call is in doubt because the DNA end fits TRBJ2-1 better. Looked up from germline, CDR1 is DFQATT and CDR2 is SNEGSKA (reference sequence). The CDR3 covers 13 residues. CDR3 coding DNA: TGCAGTGCTAGAGTGGGGTGGGAAGAGACCCAGTTCTTC. Translated, it gives CSARVGWEETQFF.

At least ten counts were recorded for this clonotype. In DNA, the CDR3 is TGCAGTGCTCGAAAGGGACAGTACAATGAGCAGTTCTTC. It specifies CSARKGQYNEQFF. The chain carries TRBV20-1 and TRBJ2-1, with 7 nucleotides matching TRBD1. The germline gives CDR1 DFQATT, CDR2 SNEGSKA (reference sequence). Trimming at V came to 5 bases and at J to 4 bases, leaving 5 bases not matched to a gene. This CDR3 comprises 13 residues.